A selection of T cell receptor beta chains follows, all from one sample in a study of blood T cells in healthy people across ages. Each CDR3 protein gets one entry after TCRdb re-called the 5' RACE reads with MiXCR. The sample yields roughly 900,000 distinct CDR3 sequences, 29% seen once. The sequencing input was blood. These receptors originate from a woman aged 80 or over in good health. The CDR3 runs from the conserved cysteine through the conserved F or W. D genes are given only for firm matches. A clone size is listed for some rows: how often the clone was seen (once, few, many), or a class if it is expanded.

j_gene	v_gene	abundance	d_gene	CDR3aa	CDR3nt
TRBJ1-5	TRBV28	many	TRBD1	CASNTGANQPQHF	TGTGCCAGTAATACAGGGGCCAATCAGCCCCAGCATTTT
TRBJ2-7	TRBV6-5	many	.	CASSYDGSAYEQYF	TGTGCCAGCAGTTACGACGGTTCAGCCTACGAGCAGTACTTC
TRBJ2-5	TRBV20-1	many	TRBD2	CSGASGSTRETQYF	TGCAGTGGGGCTAGCGGCTCCACGAGAGAGACCCAGTACTTC
TRBJ2-7	TRBV20-1	.	TRBD2	CSALMRTSESEQYF	TGCAGTGCCCTAATGAGGACTAGCGAGAGCGAGCAGTACTTC
TRBJ2-5	TRBV18	.	.	CANLPEGLAGTQYF	TGTGCCAACTTACCCGAGGGACTTGCTGGGACCCAGTACTTC
TRBJ2-5	TRBV4-1	many	TRBD1	CASSPGQTGETQYF	TGCGCCAGCAGCCCGGGACAGACTGGAGAGACCCAGTACTTC
TRBJ2-3	TRBV7-6	.	TRBD2	CASSFKRGELSSTDTQYF	TGTGCCAGCAGCTTTAAGCGGGGGGAATTATCTAGCACAGATACGCAGTATTTT
TRBJ1-4	TRBV20-1	few	.	CSARDNGRPGEKLFF	TGCAGTGCTAGAGATAATGGCAGGCCGGGTGAAAAACTGTTTTTT
TRBJ2-3	TRBV7-2	many	.	CASSLGQRNTQYF	TGTGCCAGCAGCTTAGGCCAGCGTAATACGCAGTATTTT
TRBJ1-1	TRBV7-2	many	TRBD1	CASSSRDRGSAFF	TGTGCCAGCAGCTCCCGGGACAGGGGTTCGGCTTTCTTT
TRBJ2-1	TRBV11-3	few	.	CASSESGPVNEQFF	TGTGCCAGCAGCGAGTCCGGCCCGGTCAATGAGCAGTTCTTC
TRBJ2-4	TRBV2	few	.	CASSRESIQYF	TGTGCCAGCTCCAGGGAAAGCATTCAGTACTTC
TRBJ2-1	TRBV7-2	many	.	CASSPLRSSYNEQFF	TGTGCCAGCAGCCCGTTGCGGAGCTCCTACAATGAGCAGTTCTTC
TRBJ1-5	TRBV6-2/TRBV6-3	.	TRBD1	CASTDGDRGPTWSNQPQHF	TGTGCCAGCACCGACGGGGACAGGGGGCCTACATGGAGCAATCAGCCCCAGCATTTT
TRBJ2-3	TRBV27	many	TRBD2	CASIPTSAGTDTQYF	TGTGCCAGCATCCCGACTAGCGCGGGCACAGATACGCAGTATTTT
TRBJ1-2	TRBV7-9	many	.	CASSLEGPNYGYTF	TGTGCCAGCAGCTTGGAGGGCCCTAACTATGGCTACACCTTC
TRBJ2-5	TRBV7-6	many	TRBD1	CASSSGTGSETQYF	TGTGCCAGCAGCTCCGGGACAGGGAGCGAGACCCAGTACTTC
TRBJ2-7	TRBV5-4	few	TRBD2	CASSRGTTYNEQYF	TGTGCCAGCAGCCGTGGGACTACCTACAATGAGCAGTACTTC
TRBJ1-1	TRBV29-1	.	.	CSVKEDMNTEAFF	TGCAGCGTTAAGGAGGACATGAACACTGAAGCTTTCTTT
TRBJ1-2	TRBV4-1	few	TRBD1	CASSQDYRGSTNYGYTF	TGCGCCAGCAGCCAAGACTACAGGGGGTCGACTAACTATGGCTACACCTTC
TRBJ2-1	TRBV4-1	many	.	CASSQETGYSYNEQFF	TGCGCCAGCAGCCAAGAGACAGGATACTCCTACAATGAGCAGTTCTTC
TRBJ2-5	TRBV20-1	few	TRBD2	CGASASGFKETQYF	TGCGGTGCTAGCGCTAGCGGGTTTAAAGAGACCCAGTACTTC
TRBJ1-2	TRBV27	few	.	CASSLSSSDGYTF	TGTGCCAGCAGTTTATCGTCTTCGGATGGCTACACCTTC
TRBJ1-3	TRBV19	.	.	CASNRGGNTIYF	TGTGCCAGTAACAGAGGTGGAAACACCATATATTTT
TRBJ1-1	TRBV9	.	.	CASSGRYYTEAFF	TGTGCCAGCAGCGGAAGATATTACACTGAAGCTTTCTTT
TRBJ1-6	TRBV6-6	few	.	CATLQPPDSPLHF	TGTGCCACTTTACAGCCCCCAGATTCACCCCTCCACTTT
TRBJ2-1	TRBV12-3/TRBV12-4	.	TRBD1	CASTTPDRDSYNEQFF	TGTGCCAGCACCACCCCGGACAGGGACTCCTACAATGAGCAGTTCTTC
TRBJ1-4	TRBV7-2	many	TRBD1	CASSLWDSPIEKLFF	TGTGCCAGCAGCTTATGGGACAGCCCCATCGAAAAACTGTTTTTT
TRBJ2-1	TRBV7-2	many	TRBD2	CASSPSGPYNEQFF	TGTGCCAGCAGCCCTAGCGGTCCCTACAATGAGCAGTTCTTC
TRBJ2-1	TRBV20-1	many	.	CSASDTANEQFF	TGCAGTGCTTCAGACACCGCCAATGAGCAGTTCTTC
TRBJ2-1	TRBV6-5	many	.	CASSPGGGGLSNEQFF	TGTGCCAGCAGCCCAGGGGGTGGGGGGTTGAGCAATGAGCAGTTCTTC